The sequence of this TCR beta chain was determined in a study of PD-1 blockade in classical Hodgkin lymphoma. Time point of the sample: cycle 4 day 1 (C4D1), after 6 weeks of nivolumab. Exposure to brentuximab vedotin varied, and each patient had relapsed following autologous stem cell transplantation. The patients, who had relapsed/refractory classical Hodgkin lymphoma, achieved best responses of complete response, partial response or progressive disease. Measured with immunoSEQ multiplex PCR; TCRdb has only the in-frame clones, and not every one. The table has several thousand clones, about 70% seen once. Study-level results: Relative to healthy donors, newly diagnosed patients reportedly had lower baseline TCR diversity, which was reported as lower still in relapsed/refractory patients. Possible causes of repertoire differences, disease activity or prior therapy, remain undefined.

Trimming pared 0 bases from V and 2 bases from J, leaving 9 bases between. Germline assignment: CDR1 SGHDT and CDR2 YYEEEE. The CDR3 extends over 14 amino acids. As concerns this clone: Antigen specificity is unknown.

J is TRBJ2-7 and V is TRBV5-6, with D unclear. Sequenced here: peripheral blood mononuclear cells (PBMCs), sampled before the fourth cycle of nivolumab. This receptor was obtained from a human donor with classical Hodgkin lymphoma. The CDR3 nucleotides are TGTGCCAGCAGCTTGGGAGGAGACACCTACGAGCAGTACTTC. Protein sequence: CASSLGGDTYEQYF.